A single sample gave rise to the 8 T cell receptor beta chains below, sequenced in a study of identical twins. TCRdb used MiXCR to reprocess the 5' RACE reads, holding one entry per CDR3 protein. The data contain 1.5 million to 2 million distinct CDR3 sequences, around 29% of them singletons. Sequencing was performed on cord blood. The receptors here all came from a newborn girl in good health.

This clonotype was observed many times. The genes are TRBV4-1 and TRBJ2-7; no reliable D call. Germline V gene data show CDR1 as MGHRA and CDR2 as YSYEKL. This CDR3 contains 16 residues. The germline V and J ends were trimmed by 1 base and 0 bases, with 13 bases remaining between them. CDR3 residues: CASSQADRVGSYEQYF. CDR3 nucleotide sequence: TGCGCCAGCAGCCAAGCCGACCGGGTCGGCTCCTACGAGCAGTACTTC.

This clonotype was counted between two and nine times. The chain combines TRBV11-2 with TRBJ1-2; D remains unclear. The CDR3 sequence is 15 residues long. With 4 bases removed from V and 8 bases from J, the gap between germline ends came to 20 bases. Germline CDR1 SGHAT, CDR2 FQNNGV. The DNA of the CDR3 is TGTGCCAGCAGCTCCCCAAGACGGATTCCCTTCGGCTACACCTTC. Protein product: CASSSPRRIPFGYTF.

Only a few counts were recorded for this clonotype. This sequence joins TRBV20-1 and TRBJ2-3; 7 bases are shared with TRBD2. The CDR3 extends over 14 amino acids. Germline CDR1 is DFQATT and CDR2 is SNEGSKA (reference sequence). Trimming removed 3 bases from V and 5 bases from J; junction bases left unmatched: 8. The CDR3 nucleotides are TGCAGTGCTAGCGAGACTAGCCCTGGAGATACGCAGTATTTT. The encoded protein is CSASETSPGDTQYF.

In regard to this clonotype: This may come from a read error, since a much larger clone is one base off. The rearrangement uses TRBV29-1 and TRBJ2-1, with D hard to call. In germline, CDR1 is SQVTM, CDR2 ANQGSEA. The CDR3 extends over 14 amino acids. Trimming removed 3 bases at V and 2 bases at J, with 11 bases between. CDR3 loop: CSVERVGTYNEQFF. The CDR3 DNA sequence: TGCAGCGTTGAGCGTGTGGGAACCTACAATGAGCAGTTCTTC.

The V and J genes are TRBV7-6 and TRBJ1-1, with D possibly matching TRBD1 (5 bases). Between the trimmed V and J ends, which lost 0 bases and 0 bases, there was a span of 11 bases. In germline, CDR1 is SGHVS, CDR2 FNYEAQ. The CDR3 sequence is 16 residues long. In DNA form, the CDR3 reads TGTGCCAGCAGCTTAGCGCTAAGGGACCTGAACACTGAAGCTTTCTTT. Translated, it gives CASSLALRDLNTEAFF.

The CDR3 reads CAISESQGSEQFF. In DNA, the CDR3 is TGTGCCATCAGTGAGTCGCAGGGAAGTGAGCAGTTCTTC. The chain carries TRBV10-3 and TRBJ2-1, with D perhaps matching TRBD1 (5 bases). The CDR3 consists of 13 residues. V was cut by 0 bases and J by 9 bases, with 9 bases left in between. Germline CDR1 is ENHRY and CDR2 is SYGVKD.

This chain uses TRBV5-1 with TRBJ2-1, with no clear D. V was pared by 2 bases and J by 0 bases, with 9 bases between. Per germline, CDR1 SGHRS and CDR2 YFSETQ. The length of the CDR3 is 15 residues. The CDR3 reads CASSFSVRSYNEQFF. DNA of the CDR3: TGCGCCAGCAGCTTTTCGGTTCGCTCCTACAATGAGCAGTTCTTC.

The chain is built from TRBV20-1 and TRBJ1-6; tentatively, D is TRBD1 (5 bases). In germline, CDR1 is DFQATT, CDR2 SNEGSKA (reference sequence). V was cut by 3 bases and J by 8 bases, with 14 bases left in between. This CDR3 has 14 residues. CDR3 amino acids: CSARRGGLDSPLHF. The CDR3 nucleotides read TGCAGTGCTAGGCGGGGGGGACTCGATTCACCCCTCCACTTT.